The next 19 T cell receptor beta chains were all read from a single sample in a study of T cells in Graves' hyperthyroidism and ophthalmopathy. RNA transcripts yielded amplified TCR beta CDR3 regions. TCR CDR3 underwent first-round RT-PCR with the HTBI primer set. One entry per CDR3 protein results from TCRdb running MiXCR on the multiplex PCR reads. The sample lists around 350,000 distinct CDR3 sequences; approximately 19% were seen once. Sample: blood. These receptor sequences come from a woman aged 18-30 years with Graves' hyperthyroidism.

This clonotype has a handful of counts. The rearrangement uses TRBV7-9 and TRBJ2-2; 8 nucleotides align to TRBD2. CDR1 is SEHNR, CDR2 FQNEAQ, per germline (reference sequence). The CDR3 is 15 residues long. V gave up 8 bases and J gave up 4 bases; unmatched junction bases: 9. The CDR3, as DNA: TGTGCCAGCTTAAGAGCGGGGGCTACCACCGGGGAGCTGTTTTTT. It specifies CASLRAGATTGELFF.

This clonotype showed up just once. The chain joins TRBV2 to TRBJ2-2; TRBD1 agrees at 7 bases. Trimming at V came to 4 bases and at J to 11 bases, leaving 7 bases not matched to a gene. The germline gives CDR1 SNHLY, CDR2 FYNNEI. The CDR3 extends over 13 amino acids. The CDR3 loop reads CASSATGVGELFF. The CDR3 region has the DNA TGTGCCAGCAGTGCCACAGGGGTGGGAGAGCTGTTTTTT.

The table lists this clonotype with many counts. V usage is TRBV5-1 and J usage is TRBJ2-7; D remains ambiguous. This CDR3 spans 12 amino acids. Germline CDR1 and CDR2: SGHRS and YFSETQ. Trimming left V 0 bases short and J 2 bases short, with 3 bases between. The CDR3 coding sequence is TGCGCCAGCAGCTTGGACACCTACGAGCAGTACTTC. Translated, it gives CASSLDTYEQYF.

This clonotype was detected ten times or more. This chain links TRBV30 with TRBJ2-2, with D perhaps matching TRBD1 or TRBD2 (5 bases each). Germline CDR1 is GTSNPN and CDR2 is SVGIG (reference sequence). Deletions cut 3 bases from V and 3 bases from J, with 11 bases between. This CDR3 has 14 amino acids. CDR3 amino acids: CAWRRGLHTGELFF. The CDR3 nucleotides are TGTGCCTGGAGGAGGGGCCTGCACACCGGGGAGCTGTTTTTT.

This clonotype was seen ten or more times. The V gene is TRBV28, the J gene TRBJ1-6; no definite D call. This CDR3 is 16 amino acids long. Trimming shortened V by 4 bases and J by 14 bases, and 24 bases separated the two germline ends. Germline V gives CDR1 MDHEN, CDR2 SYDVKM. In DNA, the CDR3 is TGTGCCAGCAGTTCCCACGGGGAGGAAGTTGGTTTATCCCTCCACTTT. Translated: CASSSHGEEVGLSLHF.

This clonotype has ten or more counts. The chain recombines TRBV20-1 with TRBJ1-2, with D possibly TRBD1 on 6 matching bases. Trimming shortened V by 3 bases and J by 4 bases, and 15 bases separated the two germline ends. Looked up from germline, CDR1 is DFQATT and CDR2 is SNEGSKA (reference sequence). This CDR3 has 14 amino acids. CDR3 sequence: CSASNFRGAYGYTF. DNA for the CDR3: TGCAGTGCTAGCAATTTCAGGGGTGCCTATGGCTACACCTTC.

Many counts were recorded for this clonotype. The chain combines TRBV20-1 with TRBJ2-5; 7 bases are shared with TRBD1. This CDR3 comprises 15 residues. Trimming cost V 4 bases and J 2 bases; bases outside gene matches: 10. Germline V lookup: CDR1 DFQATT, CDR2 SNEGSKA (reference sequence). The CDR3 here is CSATYGDSLQETQYF. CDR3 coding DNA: TGCAGTGCTACCTATGGGGACAGCCTACAAGAGACCCAGTACTTC.

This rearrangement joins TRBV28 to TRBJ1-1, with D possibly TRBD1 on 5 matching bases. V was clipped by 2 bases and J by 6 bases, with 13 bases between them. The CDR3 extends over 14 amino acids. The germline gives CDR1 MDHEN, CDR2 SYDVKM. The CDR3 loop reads CASSLTGTAAEAFF. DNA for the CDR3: TGTGCCAGCAGTTTAACCGGGACTGCAGCTGAAGCTTTCTTT.

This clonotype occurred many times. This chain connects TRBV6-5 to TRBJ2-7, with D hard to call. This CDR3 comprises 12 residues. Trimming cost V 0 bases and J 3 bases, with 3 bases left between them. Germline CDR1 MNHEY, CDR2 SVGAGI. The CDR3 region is CASSYSNYEQYF. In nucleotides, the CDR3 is TGTGCCAGCAGTTACTCGAACTACGAGCAGTACTTC.

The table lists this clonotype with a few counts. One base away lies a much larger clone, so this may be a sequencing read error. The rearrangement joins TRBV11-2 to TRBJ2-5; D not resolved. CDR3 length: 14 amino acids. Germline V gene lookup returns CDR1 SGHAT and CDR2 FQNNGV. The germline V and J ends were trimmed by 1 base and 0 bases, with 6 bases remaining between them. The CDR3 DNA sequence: TGTGCCAGCAGCTTAGCGGTAGACCAAGAGACCCAGTACTTC. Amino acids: CASSLAVDQETQYF.

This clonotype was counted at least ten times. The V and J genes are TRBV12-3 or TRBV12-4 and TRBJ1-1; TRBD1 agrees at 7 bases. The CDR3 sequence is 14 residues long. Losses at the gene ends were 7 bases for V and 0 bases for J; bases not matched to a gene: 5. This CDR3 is CASNPTGMNTEAFF. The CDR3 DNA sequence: TGTGCCAGCAATCCGACAGGGATGAACACTGAAGCTTTCTTT.

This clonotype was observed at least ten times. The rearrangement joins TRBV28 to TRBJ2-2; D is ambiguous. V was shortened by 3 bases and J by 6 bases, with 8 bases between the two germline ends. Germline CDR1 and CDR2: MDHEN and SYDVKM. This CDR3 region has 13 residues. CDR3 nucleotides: TGTGCCAGCAGTTTCTTGGTGGCCGGGGAGCTGTTTTTT. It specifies CASSFLVAGELFF.

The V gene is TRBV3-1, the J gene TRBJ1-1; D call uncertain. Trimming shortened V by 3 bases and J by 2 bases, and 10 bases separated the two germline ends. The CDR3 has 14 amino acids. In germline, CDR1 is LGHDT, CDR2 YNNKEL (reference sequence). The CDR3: CASSHSAANTEAFF. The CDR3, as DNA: TGTGCCAGCAGCCACTCCGCGGCTAACACTGAAGCTTTCTTT.

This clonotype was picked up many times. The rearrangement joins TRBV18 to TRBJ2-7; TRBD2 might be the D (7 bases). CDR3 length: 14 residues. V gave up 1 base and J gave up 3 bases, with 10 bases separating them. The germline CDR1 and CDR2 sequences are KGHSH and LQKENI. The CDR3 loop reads CASSPQGGGYEQYF. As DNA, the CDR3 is TGTGCCAGCTCACCACAGGGAGGGGGCTACGAGCAGTACTTC.

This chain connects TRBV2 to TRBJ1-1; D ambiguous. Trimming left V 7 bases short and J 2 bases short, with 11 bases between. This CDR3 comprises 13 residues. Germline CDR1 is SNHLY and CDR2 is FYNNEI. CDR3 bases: TGTGCCAGCAATAAGGGAGGAAACACTGAAGCTTTCTTT. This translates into CASNKGGNTEAFF.

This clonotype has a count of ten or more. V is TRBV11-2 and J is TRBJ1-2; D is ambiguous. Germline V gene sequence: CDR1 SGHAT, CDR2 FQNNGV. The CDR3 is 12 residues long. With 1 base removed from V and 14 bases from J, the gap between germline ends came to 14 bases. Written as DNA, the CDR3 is TGTGCCAGCAGCTTAGCCGGAGCAACGGGGACCTTC. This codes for CASSLAGATGTF.

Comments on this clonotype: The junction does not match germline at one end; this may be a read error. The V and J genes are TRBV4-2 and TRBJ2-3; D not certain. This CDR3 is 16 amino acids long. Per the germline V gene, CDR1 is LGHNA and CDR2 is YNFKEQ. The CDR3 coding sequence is TGTGCCAGCAGCCAAGGAGTCGCTCAGATCACATATACGCACTATTTT. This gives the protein CASSQGVAQITYTHYF.

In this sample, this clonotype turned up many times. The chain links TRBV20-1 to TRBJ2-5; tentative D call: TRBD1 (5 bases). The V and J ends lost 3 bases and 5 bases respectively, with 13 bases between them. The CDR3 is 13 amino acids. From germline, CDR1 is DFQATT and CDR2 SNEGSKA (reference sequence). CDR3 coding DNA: TGCAGTGCTAGCCAGGGTGTGGCGGAGACCCAGTACTTC. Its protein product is CSASQGVAETQYF.

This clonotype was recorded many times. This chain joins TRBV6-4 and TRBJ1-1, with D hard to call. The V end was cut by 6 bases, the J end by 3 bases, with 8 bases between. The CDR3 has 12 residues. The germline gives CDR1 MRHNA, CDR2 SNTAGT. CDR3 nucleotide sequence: TGTGCCAGCAGACACGGGGACACTGAAGCTTTCTTT. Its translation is CASRHGDTEAFF.